One and the same sample provided the 10 T cell receptor beta chains below, sequenced in a study of blood T cell repertoires in COVID-19. Sequencing used immunoSEQ multiplex PCR; TCRdb keeps in-frame clones, though not all of them. The table lists about 140,000 clones, 84% of them singletons, with 5% to 7.5% in the top ten. Sample: peripheral blood. These receptors originate from a human donor in a cohort sampled during active COVID-19.

The chain employs TRBV24-1 and TRBJ2-2; TRBD1 agrees at 8 bases. The ends lost 0 bases at V and 5 bases at J; junction bases unmatched: 4. This CDR3 contains 16 residues. Looked up from germline, CDR1 is KGHDR and CDR2 is SFDVKD. CDR3 protein: CATSDLSGGGTGELFF. CDR3 nucleotides: TGTGCCACCAGTGATTTGTCAGGGGGCGGTACCGGGGAGCTGTTTTTT.

The chain links TRBV9 to TRBJ2-1; TRBD1 agrees at 12 bases. The CDR3 has 17 residues. With V trimmed by 4 bases and J by 5 bases, 10 bases remained unmatched. Per the germline V gene, CDR1 is SGDLS and CDR2 is YYNGEE. The CDR3, as DNA: TGTGCCAGCAGCCCCTGGGACAGGGGGCTTTTACACAATGAGCAGTTCTTC. Translated, it gives CASSPWDRGLLHNEQFF.

The J gene is TRBJ2-2, the V gene TRBV7-2; TRBD1 might be the D (5 bases). Trimming left V 2 bases short and J 5 bases short, with 6 bases between. This CDR3 has 13 residues. Germline CDR1 reads SGHTA; CDR2 reads FQGNSA. In nucleotides, the CDR3 is TGTGCCAGCAGCTTACAGGGTACCGGGGAGCTGTTTTTT. This encodes CASSLQGTGELFF.

A remark on this clone: An end of the junction does not agree with germline; a read error may underlie this. This chain connects TRBV7-2 to TRBJ2-7; possible D gene TRBD1, 5 bases. Germline CDR1 is SGHTA and CDR2 is FQGNSA. The CDR3 runs 14 residues. DNA of the CDR3: TGTGCCAGCAGCTTAAGCAGTCAGGGATACGCGCAGTACTTC. Translation: CASSLSSQGYAQYF. Full variable domain (remainder filled in from reference TRBV7-2 and TRBJ2-7): GAGVSQSPSNKVTEKGKDVELRCDPISGHTALYWYRQSLGQGLEFLIYFQGNSAPDKSGLPSDRFSAERTGGSVSTLTIQRTQQEDSAVYLCASSLSSQGYAQYFGPGTRLTVT.

This rearrangement joins TRBV4-2 to TRBJ1-2, with D unresolved. The CDR3 sequence is 13 residues long. V shed 4 bases and J shed 8 bases, with 14 bases lying between them. CDR1 is LGHNA, CDR2 YNFKEQ, per germline. The CDR3 DNA is TGTGCCAGCAGCCGGGAGGGTCTTAGGGGCTACACCTTC. Protein product: CASSREGLRGYTF.

This chain joins TRBV5-1 and TRBJ1-4, with D tentatively TRBD1 (5 bases). The V gene lost 2 bases and the J gene lost 8 bases, with 13 bases spanning the gap. The CDR3 is 14 amino acids. CDR1 SGHRS and CDR2 YFSETQ come from the germline V gene. The CDR3, as DNA: TGCGCCAGCAGCTTAGGCCAGGGTTTCGAAAAACTGTTTTTT. Its protein product is CASSLGQGFEKLFF.

This chain connects TRBV10-3 to TRBJ1-5; TRBD1 aligns across 7 bases. The germline V gene encodes CDR1 ENHRY and CDR2 SYGVKD. The CDR3 is 15 residues long. The ends lost 0 bases at V and 8 bases at J; junction bases unmatched: 7. The CDR3 DNA sequence: TGTGCCATCAGTGAGTCGAGACAGGGCCCTGAGCCCCAGCATTTT. Translating gives CAISESRQGPEPQHF.

This clone showed up just a few times. The chain is built from TRBV10-1 and TRBJ2-7; D gene unclear. The germline V gene encodes CDR1 WNHNN and CDR2 SYGVQD (reference sequence). The V gene lost 2 bases and the J gene lost 1 base, with 15 bases spanning the gap. CDR3 length: 16 amino acids. Here the CDR3 reads CASSEGPQYPSYEQYF. The CDR3 region has the DNA TGCGCCAGCAGTGAGGGGCCTCAATATCCTTCCTACGAGCAGTACTTC.

The CDR3 nucleotides read TGTGCCAGCAGCTCAGACCCTAGCGGGGGGGCCAGAGATACGCAGTATTTT. Translating gives CASSSDPSGGARDTQYF. J is TRBJ2-3 and V is TRBV7-2; 12 bases are a match to TRBD2. Germline CDR1 reads SGHTA; CDR2 reads FQGNSA. J was trimmed by 5 bases and V by 4 bases; bases with no gene match: 10. The CDR3 loop spans 17 amino acids.

The chain joins TRBV20-1 to TRBJ2-1; perhaps TRBD2 as D (5 bases). Trimming shortened V by 3 bases and J by 5 bases, and 29 bases separated the two germline ends. The germline V gene has CDR1 DFQATT and CDR2 SNEGSKA (reference sequence). The CDR3 extends over 19 amino acids. The CDR3, as DNA: TGCAGTGCTAGTGGGCATGGAGAATGGTCAGGACTGCCTAACAATGAGCAGTTCTTC. This translates into CSASGHGEWSGLPNNEQFF.